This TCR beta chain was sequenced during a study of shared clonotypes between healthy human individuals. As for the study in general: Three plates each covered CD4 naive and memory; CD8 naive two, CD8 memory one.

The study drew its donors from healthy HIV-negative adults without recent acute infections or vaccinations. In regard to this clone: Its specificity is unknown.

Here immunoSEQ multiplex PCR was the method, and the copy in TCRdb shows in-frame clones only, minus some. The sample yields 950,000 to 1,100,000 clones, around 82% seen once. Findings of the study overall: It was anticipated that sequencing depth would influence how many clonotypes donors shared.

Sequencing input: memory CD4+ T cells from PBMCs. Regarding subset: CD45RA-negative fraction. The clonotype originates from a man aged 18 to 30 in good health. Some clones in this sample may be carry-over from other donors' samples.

For the CDR3, the DNA is TGTGCCAGCAGCTTCGGACAGAAAATCTCTGGAAACACCATATATTTT. As protein: CASSFGQKISGNTIYF. The chain recombines TRBV7-9 with TRBJ1-3; weak D call: TRBD1 (6 bases). Trimming took off 3 bases at V and 0 bases at J, with 12 bases between the two ends. Germline CDR1 SEHNR, CDR2 FQNEAQ (reference sequence). This CDR3 is 16 amino acids long.